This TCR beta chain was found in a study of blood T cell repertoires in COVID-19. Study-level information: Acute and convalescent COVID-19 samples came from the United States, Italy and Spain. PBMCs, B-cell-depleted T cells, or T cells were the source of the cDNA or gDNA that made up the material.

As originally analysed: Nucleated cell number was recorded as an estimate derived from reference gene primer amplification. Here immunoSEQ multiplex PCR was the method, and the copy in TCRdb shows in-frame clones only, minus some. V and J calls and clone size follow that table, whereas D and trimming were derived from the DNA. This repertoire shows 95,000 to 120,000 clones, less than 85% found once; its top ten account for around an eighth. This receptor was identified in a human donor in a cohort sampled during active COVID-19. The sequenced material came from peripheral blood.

The CDR3, as DNA: TGTGCCAGCAGCCAGGACAGGGGCACTGAAGCTTTCTTT. This sequence encodes CASSQDRGTEAFF. The rearrangement uses TRBV14 and TRBJ1-1; TRBD1 aligns across 9 bases. V was clipped by 3 bases and J by 4 bases; unmatched bases: 0. This CDR3 is 13 amino acids long. Germline V gene sequence: CDR1 SGHDN, CDR2 FVKESK.